The clone carrying this TCR beta chain has ten or more counts. This same CDR3 is encoded by further DNA sequences in the sample. The record originates from a study of blood T cell repertoires in COVID-19. Trimming took 5 bases from V and 2 from J; bases not matched to a gene: 5. The length of the CDR3 is 15 residues. CDR1 SGHNT and CDR2 YENEEA come from the germline V gene. Measured with immunoSEQ multiplex PCR; TCRdb has only the in-frame clones, and not every one. The sample carries about 240,000 clones, 85% to 90% recorded once. Source material: peripheral blood. This chain uses TRBV11-3 with TRBJ1-3; 8 nucleotides agree with TRBD1. The sequence derives from a woman in her 70s with active or convalescent COVID-19. CDR3 region: CASSPGQGPGNTIYF. DNA of the CDR3: TGTGCCAGCAGCCCCGGACAGGGCCCTGGAAACACCATATATTTT.